These T cell receptor beta chains were read from a single sample in a study of cytomegalovirus exposure and HLA in healthy donors. Clones were sequenced by immunoSEQ multiplex PCR, and TCRdb holds only the in-frame ones, with some missing. The sample has around 150,000 clones; roughly 85% are singletons. The material sequenced was PBMCs. These receptors were obtained from a woman in her forties or fifties in good health and CMV-seropositive. Both conserved end residues are trimmed from each CDR3.

J,length,V,CDR3
TRBJ1-4,13,TRBV2,ASSERTGLSEKLF
TRBJ2-5,12,TRBV7-9,ASSLGTAQETQY
TRBJ2-2,12,TRBV27,ASKSAGYTGELF
TRBJ2-3,14,TRBV7-6,ASKAGAGPNTDTQY
TRBJ1-1,13,TRBV2,ASNPLAVPNTEAF
TRBJ2-1,13,TRBV28,ASSLVGSSYNEQF
TRBJ1-2,13,TRBV6-1,ASNAGGAQDYGYT
TRBJ1-4,11,TRBV30,AWSSGGGEKLF
TRBJ2-1,13,TRBV15,ATSRRGVAYNEQF
TRBJ1-2,10,TRBV25-1,ASSRTGEGYT